These T cell receptor beta chains were read from a single sample in a study of shared clonotypes between healthy human individuals. Assay used: immunoSEQ multiplex PCR; TCRdb lists only in-frame clones, some missing. Of 2,500,000 or so clones listed, 85% to 95% are singletons. The sample consisted of naive CD4+ T cells from PBMCs. These receptors were obtained from a man between 18 and 35 years old in good health. Some clones in this sample may be carry-over from other donors' samples. Each CDR3 is given with its conserved first and last residue. A D gene is named only where the DNA matches it firmly. For some rows the clone size is stated as once, few or many, or as a class when expanded; others skip it.

>TRBV2|TRBD2|15|TRBJ2-1|.
CASTPTAGAYNEQFF
TGTGCCAGCACCCCGACAGCGGGAGCCTACAATGAGCAGTTCTTC
>TRBV4-3|.|16|TRBJ1-6|.
CTSRRDSNSYNSPLHF
TGCACCAGCCGACGGGACTCCAACTCCTATAATTCACCCCTCCACTTC
>TRBV2|TRBD1|19|TRBJ2-2|.
CASSGPLRTGGVNTGELFF
TGTGCCAGCAGTGGGCCCCTACGGACAGGGGGCGTTAACACCGGGGAGCTGTTTTTT
>TRBV7-2|.|14|TRBJ2-2|.
CASSPRSRSGELFF
TGTGCCAGCAGCCCCCGGAGTCGCTCTGGGGAGCTGTTTTTT
>TRBV6-5|TRBD1|13|TRBJ1-1|.
CASSYGQGVGAFF
TGTGCCAGCAGTTACGGACAGGGTGTTGGGGCTTTCTTT
>TRBV6-1|TRBD1|13|TRBJ2-7|.
CASSRGQTYEQYF
TGTGCCAGCAGCCGGGGACAGACCTACGAGCAGTACTTC
>TRBV7-9|.|15|TRBJ2-5|.
CASSPLRGVAETQYF
TGTGCCAGCAGCCCCCTCCGTGGGGTGGCAGAGACCCAGTACTTC
>TRBV4-1|.|18|TRBJ2-5|.
CASSQEGGGDSNQETQYF
TGCGCCAGCAGCCAAGAAGGGGGCGGGGACAGCAACCAAGAGACCCAGTACTTC
>TRBV30|.|12|TRBJ1-1|.
CAWSTGRTEAFF
TGTGCCTGGAGTACGGGGAGGACTGAAGCTTTCTTT
>TRBV25-1|.|12|TRBJ2-5|.
CASSEYTRTQYF
TGTGCCAGCAGTGAATATACCCGGACCCAGTACTTC
>TRBV5-1|.|13|TRBJ2-5|.
CASSLGGSETQYF
TGCGCCAGCAGCTTGGGAGGGAGCGAGACCCAGTACTTC
>TRBV5-1|TRBD2|16|TRBJ2-3|.
CASSPGLAGVADTQYF
TGCGCCAGCAGTCCCGGCCTAGCGGGAGTTGCAGATACGCAGTATTTT
>TRBV5-4|.|16|TRBJ2-2|.
CASSYGTPDTTGELFF
TGTGCCAGCAGCTACGGGACTCCTGATACCACCGGGGAGCTGTTTTTT
>TRBV19|TRBD1|18|TRBJ2-1|.
CASSLRLIGTGVRNEQFF
TGTGCCAGTAGTCTCCGTCTGATTGGGACAGGGGTTCGCAATGAGCAGTTCTTC
>TRBV25-1|TRBD1|14|TRBJ1-2|once
CASSVGDSYYGYTF
TGTGCCAGCAGTGTCGGGGACAGTTACTATGGCTACACCTTC
>TRBV18|TRBD2|14|TRBJ2-3|.
CASSPAGVADTQYF
TGTGCCAGCTCACCAGCGGGAGTGGCAGATACGCAGTATTTT
>TRBV10-1|TRBD2|16|TRBJ2-1|once
CASREPRLAGDNEQFF
TGCGCCAGCAGGGAACCTCGGCTAGCGGGGGACAATGAGCAGTTCTTC
>TRBV6-6|.|16|TRBJ1-1|.
CASSTTGGQGNTEAFF
TGTGCCAGCAGCACAACGGGGGGGCAGGGGAACACTGAAGCTTTCTTT
>TRBV18|.|15|TRBJ2-2|.
CASSPRVDNTGELFF
TGTGCCAGCTCACCTAGGGTGGATAACACCGGGGAGCTGTTTTTT
>TRBV14|.|14|TRBJ1-2|.
CASSPRGEGSGYTF
TGTGCCAGCAGCCCCCGAGGGGAAGGCAGTGGCTACACCTTC
>TRBV7-8|.|18|TRBJ1-3|.
CASSLEGGKPSSGNTIYF
TGTGCCAGCAGCTTAGAGGGCGGCAAGCCCTCGAGTGGAAACACCATATATTTT
>TRBV28|.|13|TRBJ2-2|.
CASSLTRTGELFF
TGTGCCAGCAGTTTAACCCGGACCGGGGAGCTGTTTTTT
>TRBV7-2|.|14|TRBJ2-7|.
CASSLNGGSYEQYF
TGTGCCAGCAGCTTAAACGGCGGTTCCTACGAGCAGTACTTC
>TRBV19|.|16|TRBJ2-2|.
CASSIYGGTNTGELFF
TGTGCCAGTAGTATATATGGGGGAACGAACACCGGGGAGCTGTTTTTT
>TRBV7-8|TRBD2|14|TRBJ2-7|.
CASSWTSGSYEQYF
TGTGCCAGCAGCTGGACTAGCGGCTCCTACGAGCAGTACTTC
>TRBV9|TRBD2|14|TRBJ2-1|.
CASEGTSGSYEQFF
TGTGCCAGCGAGGGAACTAGCGGGAGCTATGAGCAGTTCTTC
>TRBV5-1|.|15|TRBJ2-5|.
CASSHGTAMRETQYF
TGCGCCAGCAGCCACGGGACCGCGATGCGGGAGACCCAGTACTTC
>TRBV2|.|15|TRBJ1-3|.
CASSQDRASGNTIYF
TGTGCCAGCAGTCAAGACAGAGCATCTGGAAACACCATATATTTT
>TRBV5-6|.|14|TRBJ1-3|.
CASSLLGAGNTIYF
TGTGCCAGCAGCTTGTTAGGGGCTGGAAACACCATATATTTT
>TRBV7-3|.|14|TRBJ2-2|.
CASSPSANTGELFF
TGTGCCAGCAGCCCCTCCGCGAACACCGGGGAGCTGTTTTTT
>TRBV5-1|TRBD2|14|TRBJ2-1|.
CASSRREGPGEQFF
TGCGCCAGCAGTCGGCGGGAGGGGCCGGGTGAGCAGTTCTTC
>TRBV7-3|.|18|TRBJ2-3|.
CASSFFPTALTPSDTQYF
TGTGCCAGCAGCTTTTTCCCGACAGCCCTCACACCCTCAGATACGCAGTATTTT
>TRBV29-1|TRBD1|15|TRBJ1-2|.
CSVAGQVWFPAGYTF
TGCAGCGTGGCGGGACAGGTTTGGTTTCCGGCAGGCTACACCTTC